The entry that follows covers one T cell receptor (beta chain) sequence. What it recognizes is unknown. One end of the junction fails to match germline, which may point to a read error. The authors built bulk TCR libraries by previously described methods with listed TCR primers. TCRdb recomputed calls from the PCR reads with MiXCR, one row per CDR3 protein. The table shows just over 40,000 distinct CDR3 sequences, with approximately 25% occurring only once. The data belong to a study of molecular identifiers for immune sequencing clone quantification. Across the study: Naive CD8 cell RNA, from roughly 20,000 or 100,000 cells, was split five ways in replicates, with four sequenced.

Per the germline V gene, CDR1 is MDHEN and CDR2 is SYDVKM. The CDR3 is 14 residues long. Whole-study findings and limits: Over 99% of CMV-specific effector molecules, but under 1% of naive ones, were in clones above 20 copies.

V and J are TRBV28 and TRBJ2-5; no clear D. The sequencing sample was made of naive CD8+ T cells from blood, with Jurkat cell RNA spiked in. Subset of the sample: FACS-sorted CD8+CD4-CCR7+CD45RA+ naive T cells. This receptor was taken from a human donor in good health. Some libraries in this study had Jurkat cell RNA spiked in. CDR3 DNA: TGTGCCGGCAGTTTATCCCAAGTGGGGGAGACCCAGTACTTC. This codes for CAGSLSQVGETQYF. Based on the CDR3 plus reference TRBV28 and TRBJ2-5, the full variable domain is DVKVTQSSRYLVKRTGEKVFLECVQDMDHENMFWYRQDPGLGLRLIYFSYDVKMKEKGDIPEGYSVSREKKERFSLILESASTNQTSMYLCAGSLSQVGETQYFGPGTRLLVL.